A single TCR beta chain is shown here with its context. Germline loops: CDR1 LNHNV, CDR2 YYDKDF (reference sequence). The CDR3 covers 13 residues. V was cut by 0 bases and J by 7 bases, with 9 bases left in between. This entry comes from a study of T cell responses to AZD1222 COVID-19 vaccine. The table came from immunoSEQ multiplex PCR; TCRdb's copy has only in-frame clones and leaves some out. The repertoire holds 250,000 to 300,000 clones, with 90% to 95% as singletons. The specimen was peripheral blood, collected 28 days after the second AZD1222 dose. This clonotype was sampled from an adult who received the AZD1222 COVID-19 vaccine. The V call is TRBV15, the J call TRBJ1-1; D call uncertain. CDR3 in amino acids: CATSRDQALEAFF. CDR3 in DNA: TGTGCCACCAGCAGAGATCAGGCACTTGAAGCTTTCTTT.